A single TCR beta chain is shown here with its context. The protocol was immunoSEQ multiplex PCR, while the TCRdb copy is restricted to in-frame clones and leaves out a portion. The repertoire has 450,000 to 600,000 clones, around 87% of them found once; the top ten carry 0.65% to 0.9%. The germline V gene has CDR1 SGDLS and CDR2 YYNGEE. The ends lost 4 bases at V and 7 bases at J; junction bases unmatched: 10. This CDR3 has 16 amino acids. The data were obtained in a study of blood T cell repertoires in COVID-19. Source material: PBMCs or T cells enriched from blood (not recorded which). This sequence joins TRBV9 and TRBJ1-4; 10 nucleotides agree with TRBD1. This clonotype was obtained from a young woman who had recovered from COVID-19. The CDR3: CASSKRQGAKGEKLFF. The DNA for the CDR3 is TGTGCCAGCAGCAAACGACAGGGGGCAAAGGGTGAAAAACTGTTTTTT. Combining the CDR3 with reference TRBV9 and TRBJ1-4 gives the whole variable domain DSGVTQTPKHLITATGQRVTLRCSPRSGDLSVYWYQQSLDQGLQFLIQYYNGEERAKGNILERFSAQQFPDLHSELNLSSLELGDSALYFCASSKRQGAKGEKLFFGSGTQLSVL.